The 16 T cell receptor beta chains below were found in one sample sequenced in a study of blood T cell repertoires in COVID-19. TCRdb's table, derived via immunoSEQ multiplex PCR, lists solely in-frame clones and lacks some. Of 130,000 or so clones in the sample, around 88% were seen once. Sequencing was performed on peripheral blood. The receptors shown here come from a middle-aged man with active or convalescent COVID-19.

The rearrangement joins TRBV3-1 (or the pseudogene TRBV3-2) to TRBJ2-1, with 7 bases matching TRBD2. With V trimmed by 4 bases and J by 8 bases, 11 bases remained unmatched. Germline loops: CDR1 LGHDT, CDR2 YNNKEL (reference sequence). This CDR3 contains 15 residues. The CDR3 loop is CASSLDGRLADEQFF. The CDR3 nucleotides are TGTGCCAGCAGCCTAGATGGGCGACTAGCAGATGAGCAGTTCTTC.

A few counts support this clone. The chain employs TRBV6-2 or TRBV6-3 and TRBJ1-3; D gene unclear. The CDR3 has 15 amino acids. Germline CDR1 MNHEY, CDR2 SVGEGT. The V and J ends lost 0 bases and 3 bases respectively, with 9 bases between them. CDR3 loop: CASSYSAGVGNTIYF. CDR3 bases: TGTGCCAGCAGTTACTCGGCCGGGGTTGGAAACACCATATATTTT.

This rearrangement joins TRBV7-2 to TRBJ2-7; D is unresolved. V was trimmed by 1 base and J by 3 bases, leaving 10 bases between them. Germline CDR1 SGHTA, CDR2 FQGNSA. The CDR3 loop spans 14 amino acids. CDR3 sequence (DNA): TGTGCCAGCAGCTTAGTTTCGGGTCTCTACGAGCAGTACTTC. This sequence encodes CASSLVSGLYEQYF.

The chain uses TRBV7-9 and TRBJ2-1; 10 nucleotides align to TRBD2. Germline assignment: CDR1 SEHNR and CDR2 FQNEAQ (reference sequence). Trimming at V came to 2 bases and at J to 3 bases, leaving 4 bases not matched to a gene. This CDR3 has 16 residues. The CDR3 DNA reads TGTGCCAGCAGCTTACAACTAGCGGGGATCTACAATGAGCAGTTCTTC. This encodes CASSLQLAGIYNEQFF.

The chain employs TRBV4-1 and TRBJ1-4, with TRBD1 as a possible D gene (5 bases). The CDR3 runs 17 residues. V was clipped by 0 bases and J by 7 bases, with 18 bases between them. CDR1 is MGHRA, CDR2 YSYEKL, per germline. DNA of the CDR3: TGCGCCAGCAGCCAAGATCGGCAACCAGGGTTGGTTGAAAAACTGTTTTTT. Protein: CASSQDRQPGLVEKLFF.

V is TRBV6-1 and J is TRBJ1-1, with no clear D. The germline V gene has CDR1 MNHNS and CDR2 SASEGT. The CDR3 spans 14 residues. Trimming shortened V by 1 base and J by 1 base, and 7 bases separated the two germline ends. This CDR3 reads CASSEGPGNTEAFF. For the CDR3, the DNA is TGTGCCAGCAGTGAAGGGCCAGGGAACACTGAAGCTTTCTTT.

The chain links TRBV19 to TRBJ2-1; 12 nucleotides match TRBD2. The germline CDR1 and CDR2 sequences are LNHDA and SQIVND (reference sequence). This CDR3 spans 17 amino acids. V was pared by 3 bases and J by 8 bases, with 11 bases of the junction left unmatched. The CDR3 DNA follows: TGTGCCAGTAGTATCGACGGGACTAGCGGGTGGAGGTATGAGCAGTTCTTC. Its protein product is CASSIDGTSGWRYEQFF.

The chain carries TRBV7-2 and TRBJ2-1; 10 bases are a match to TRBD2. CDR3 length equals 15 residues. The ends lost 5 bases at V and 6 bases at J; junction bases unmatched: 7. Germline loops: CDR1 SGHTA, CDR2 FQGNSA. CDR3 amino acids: CASSGTGTSANEQFF. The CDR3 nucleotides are TGTGCCAGCAGCGGAACCGGGACTAGCGCCAATGAGCAGTTCTTC.

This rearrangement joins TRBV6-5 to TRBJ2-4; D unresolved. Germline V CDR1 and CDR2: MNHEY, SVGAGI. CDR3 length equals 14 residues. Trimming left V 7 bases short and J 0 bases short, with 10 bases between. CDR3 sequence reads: CASKISLAKNIQYF. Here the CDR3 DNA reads TGTGCCAGCAAGATTTCACTAGCCAAAAACATTCAGTACTTC.

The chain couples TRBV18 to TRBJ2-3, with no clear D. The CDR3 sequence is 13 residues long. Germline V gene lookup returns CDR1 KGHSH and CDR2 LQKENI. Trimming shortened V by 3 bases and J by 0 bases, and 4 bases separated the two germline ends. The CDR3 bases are TGTGCCAGCTCACCCTCCAGCACAGATACGCAGTATTTT. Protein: CASSPSSTDTQYF.

Here the CDR3 DNA reads TGCGCCAGCAGCCAAAATTTCGGGAGTGAGCAGTTCTTC. Translating it yields CASSQNFGSEQFF. The J gene is TRBJ2-1, the V gene TRBV4-3; a weak D match, TRBD2 (6 bases). The length of the CDR3 is 13 residues. The V end was cut by 2 bases, the J end by 9 bases, with 11 bases between. Per the germline V gene, CDR1 is LGHNA and CDR2 is YSLEER.

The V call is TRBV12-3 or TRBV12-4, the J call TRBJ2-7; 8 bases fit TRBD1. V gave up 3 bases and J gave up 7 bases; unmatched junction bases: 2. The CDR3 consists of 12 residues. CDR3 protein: CASSLDRVEQYF. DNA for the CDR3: TGTGCCAGCAGTTTGGACAGGGTGGAGCAGTACTTC.

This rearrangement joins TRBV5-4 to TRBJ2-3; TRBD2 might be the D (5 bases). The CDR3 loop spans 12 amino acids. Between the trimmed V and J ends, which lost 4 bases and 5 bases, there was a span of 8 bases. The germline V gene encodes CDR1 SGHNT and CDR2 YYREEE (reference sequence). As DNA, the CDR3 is TGTGCCAGCAGCGGAGAGGGAGATACGCAGTATTTT. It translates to CASSGEGDTQYF. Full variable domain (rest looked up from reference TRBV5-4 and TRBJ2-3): ETGVTQSPTHLIKTRGQQVTLRCSSQSGHNTVSWYQQALGQGPQFIFQYYREEENGRGNFPPRFSGLQFPNYSSELNVNALELDDSALYLCASSGEGDTQYFGPGTRLTVL.

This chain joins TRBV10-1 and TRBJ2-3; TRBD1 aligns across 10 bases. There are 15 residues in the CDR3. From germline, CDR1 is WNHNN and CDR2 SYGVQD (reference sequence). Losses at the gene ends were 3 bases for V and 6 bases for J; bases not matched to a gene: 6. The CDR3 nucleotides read TGCGCCAGCAGTGAAAGCGGGACAGGGGCGGATACGCAGTATTTT. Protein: CASSESGTGADTQYF.

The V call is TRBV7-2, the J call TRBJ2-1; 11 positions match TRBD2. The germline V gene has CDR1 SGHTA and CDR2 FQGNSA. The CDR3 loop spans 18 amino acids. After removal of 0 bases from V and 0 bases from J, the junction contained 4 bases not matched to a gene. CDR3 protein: CASSLAFLAGGSYNEQFF. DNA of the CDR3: TGTGCCAGCAGCTTAGCGTTCCTAGCGGGGGGCTCCTACAATGAGCAGTTCTTC. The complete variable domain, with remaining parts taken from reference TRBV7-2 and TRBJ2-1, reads GAGVSQSPSNKVTEKGKDVELRCDPISGHTALYWYRQSLGQGLEFLIYFQGNSAPDKSGLPSDRFSAERTGGSVSTLTIQRTQQEDSAVYLCASSLAFLAGGSYNEQFFGPGTRLTVL.

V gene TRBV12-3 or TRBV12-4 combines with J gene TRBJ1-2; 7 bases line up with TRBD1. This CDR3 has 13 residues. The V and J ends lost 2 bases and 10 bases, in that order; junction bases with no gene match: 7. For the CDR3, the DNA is TGTGCCAGCAGTTTACACGAGACAGGGAACTACACCTTC. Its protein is CASSLHETGNYTF.